These T cell receptor beta chains were read from a single sample in a study of blood T cell repertoires in COVID-19. Sequencing used immunoSEQ multiplex PCR; TCRdb keeps in-frame clones, though not all of them. The sample yields 540,000 or so clones, approximately 91% seen once. Sequencing input: peripheral blood. The receptors were gathered from a woman aged 45-60 years with COVID-19, enrolled during active disease. CDR3s include the opening cysteine and the closing phenylalanine or tryptophan. D genes are given only for firm matches. Clone sizes are given selectively: once, few, many, or a class where the clone is expanded.

v_gene: TRBV19; j_gene: TRBJ1-2; d_gene: -; abundance: few; CDR3nt: TGTGCCAGTAGTACTACTTGGACAGCAGCCTATGGCTACACCTTC; CDR3aa: CASSTTWTAAYGYTF
v_gene: TRBV10-3; j_gene: TRBJ2-3; d_gene: -; abundance: -; CDR3nt: TGTGCCATCAGTGAAGGACAGTTCAGCACAGATACGCAGTATTTT; CDR3aa: CAISEGQFSTDTQYF
v_gene: TRBV20-1; j_gene: TRBJ1-5; d_gene: -; abundance: once; CDR3nt: TGCAGTGCTAGTGAGACCGGGACAAGCAATCAGCCCCAGCATTTT; CDR3aa: CSASETGTSNQPQHF
v_gene: TRBV30; j_gene: TRBJ2-2; d_gene: -; abundance: -; CDR3nt: TGTGCCGGACTAATATTCACCGGGGAGCTGTTTTTT; CDR3aa: CAGLIFTGELFF
v_gene: TRBV7-3; j_gene: TRBJ1-2; d_gene: TRBD1; abundance: few; CDR3nt: TGTGCCAGCAGCGCAGACAGGGGCTATGGCTACACCTTC; CDR3aa: CASSADRGYGYTF
v_gene: TRBV21-1; j_gene: TRBJ1-1; d_gene: -; abundance: -; CDR3nt: TGTGCCAGCGGCCTCCGGGACAGGGAAATTGAAGCTTTCTTT; CDR3aa: CASGLRDREIEAFF
v_gene: TRBV27; j_gene: TRBJ2-3; d_gene: TRBD2; abundance: -; CDR3nt: TGTGCCAGCAGTTTATTTGGACTAGCGGGGGGAGGCACAGATACGCAGTATTTT; CDR3aa: CASSLFGLAGGGTDTQYF
v_gene: TRBV6-1; j_gene: TRBJ1-5; d_gene: -; abundance: -; CDR3nt: TGTGCCAGCAGTGATTCAGACTATCAGCCCCAGCATTTT; CDR3aa: CASSDSDYQPQHF
v_gene: TRBV2; j_gene: TRBJ1-4; d_gene: -; abundance: -; CDR3nt: TGTGCCAGCAGCGAAGAACATTTAGGGGGGGTGTTTTTT; CDR3aa: CASSEEHLGGVFF
v_gene: TRBV28; j_gene: TRBJ1-1; d_gene: TRBD1; abundance: -; CDR3nt: TGTGCCAGCAGGATCCGGGACAGGGAGCTCTACACTGAAGCTTTCTTT; CDR3aa: CASRIRDRELYTEAFF
v_gene: TRBV6-5; j_gene: TRBJ2-7; d_gene: -; abundance: once; CDR3nt: TGTGCCAGCAGCCCCGGGACAACCGAGCAGTACTTC; CDR3aa: CASSPGTTEQYF
v_gene: TRBV7-2; j_gene: TRBJ1-1; d_gene: -; abundance: -; CDR3nt: TGTGCCAGCAGCTTAGGGGCAGGGTTGAGTACTGAAGCTTTCTTT; CDR3aa: CASSLGAGLSTEAFF
v_gene: TRBV6-5; j_gene: TRBJ1-3; d_gene: TRBD1; abundance: -; CDR3nt: TGTGCCAGCAGCAGGGACAGAACCTCTGGAAACACCATATATTTT; CDR3aa: CASSRDRTSGNTIYF
v_gene: TRBV3-1/TRBV3-2; j_gene: TRBJ2-1; d_gene: -; abundance: -; CDR3nt: TGTGCCAGCAGCCAACCCCCATTTGAGCAGTTCTTC; CDR3aa: CASSQPPFEQFF
v_gene: TRBV24-1; j_gene: TRBJ1-2; d_gene: -; abundance: -; CDR3nt: TGTGCCACCAGCCGCCAGGGATCTGGCTACACCTTC; CDR3aa: CATSRQGSGYTF
v_gene: TRBV2; j_gene: TRBJ2-3; d_gene: -; abundance: -; CDR3nt: TGTGCCAGCAGTGAACAAGGGGGCACAGATACGCAGTATTTT; CDR3aa: CASSEQGGTDTQYF
v_gene: TRBV7-9; j_gene: TRBJ2-3; d_gene: -; abundance: once; CDR3nt: TGTGCCAGCAGGGCAGGGATATTTAGCACAGATACGCAGTATTTT; CDR3aa: CASRAGIFSTDTQYF
v_gene: TRBV2; j_gene: TRBJ1-2; d_gene: -; abundance: -; CDR3nt: TGTGCCAGCCGCGGGCAACCTAACTATGGCTACACCTTC; CDR3aa: CASRGQPNYGYTF
v_gene: TRBV9; j_gene: TRBJ1-3; d_gene: -; abundance: -; CDR3nt: TGTGCCAGCAGCGTAGAGCTCCGAGGGGGTGGAAACACCATATATTTT; CDR3aa: CASSVELRGGGNTIYF
v_gene: TRBV20-1; j_gene: TRBJ1-2; d_gene: -; abundance: -; CDR3nt: TGCAGTGCTAGTGGAGGGTCTAAAGGCTACACCTTC; CDR3aa: CSASGGSKGYTF
v_gene: TRBV7-2; j_gene: TRBJ2-7; d_gene: TRBD2; abundance: -; CDR3nt: TGTGCCAGCAGCTTACCTCCGGGACTATCCATGGCCTACGAGCAGTACTTC; CDR3aa: CASSLPPGLSMAYEQYF
v_gene: TRBV10-3; j_gene: TRBJ2-7; d_gene: -; abundance: -; CDR3nt: TGTGCCATCAGTGACCTTGCCTACGAGCAGTACTTC; CDR3aa: CAISDLAYEQYF
v_gene: TRBV5-1; j_gene: TRBJ1-3; d_gene: -; abundance: -; CDR3nt: TGCGCCAGCAGCTTGAGTCTGGGGCCCTCTGGAAACACCATATATTTT; CDR3aa: CASSLSLGPSGNTIYF
v_gene: TRBV12-3/TRBV12-4; j_gene: TRBJ1-1; d_gene: -; abundance: -; CDR3nt: TGTGCCAGCCTTTCCCCGGGACTCACTGAAGCTTTCTTT; CDR3aa: CASLSPGLTEAFF
v_gene: TRBV7-2; j_gene: TRBJ2-5; d_gene: -; abundance: -; CDR3nt: TGTGCCAGCAGCTTATCTGTGCAAGAGACCCAGTACTTC; CDR3aa: CASSLSVQETQYF
v_gene: TRBV6-6; j_gene: TRBJ1-2; d_gene: TRBD1; abundance: -; CDR3nt: TGTGCCAGCAGTTACTTCCAGGGGGCGAACTATGGCTACACCTTC; CDR3aa: CASSYFQGANYGYTF
v_gene: TRBV5-6; j_gene: TRBJ2-7; d_gene: -; abundance: -; CDR3nt: TGTGCCAGCAGCTTGGCAGTCGAGCAGTACTTC; CDR3aa: CASSLAVEQYF
v_gene: TRBV13; j_gene: TRBJ1-5; d_gene: TRBD1; abundance: -; CDR3nt: TGTGCCAGCAGCTCTAGGACAGGGGGAATTTCTCAGCCCCAGCATTTT; CDR3aa: CASSSRTGGISQPQHF
v_gene: TRBV6-2/TRBV6-3; j_gene: TRBJ2-7; d_gene: -; abundance: -; CDR3nt: TGTGCCAGCAGTTTTATGCAGGGCTACGAGCAGTACTTC; CDR3aa: CASSFMQGYEQYF
v_gene: TRBV27; j_gene: TRBJ1-1; d_gene: -; abundance: -; CDR3nt: TGTGCCAGCAGTTTTCGTAGGAACACTGAAGCTTTCTTT; CDR3aa: CASSFRRNTEAFF
v_gene: TRBV4-1; j_gene: TRBJ1-2; d_gene: TRBD1; abundance: -; CDR3nt: TGCGCCAGCAGCCCTCGACAGGGAACGGACTATGGCTACACCTTC; CDR3aa: CASSPRQGTDYGYTF
v_gene: TRBV6-1; j_gene: TRBJ2-2; d_gene: -; abundance: -; CDR3nt: TGTGCCAGCAGTGAAGTGGTTACCCCTAGTTCCTGGGAGCTGTTTTTT; CDR3aa: CASSEVVTPSSWELFF
v_gene: TRBV9; j_gene: TRBJ2-7; d_gene: TRBD1; abundance: -; CDR3nt: TGTGCCAGCAGCCCGATGGACAGGGGAAGCTCCTACGAGCAGTACTTC; CDR3aa: CASSPMDRGSSYEQYF
v_gene: TRBV9; j_gene: TRBJ1-1; d_gene: TRBD1; abundance: -; CDR3nt: TGTGCCAGCAGCGCCGAGACAGGGGGCAGTGAAGCTTTCTTT; CDR3aa: CASSAETGGSEAFF
v_gene: TRBV6-2/TRBV6-3; j_gene: TRBJ1-5; d_gene: -; abundance: -; CDR3nt: TGTGCCAGCAGCGGGACATCCGCGGGTCAGCCCCAGCATTTT; CDR3aa: CASSGTSAGQPQHF
v_gene: TRBV5-1; j_gene: TRBJ1-2; d_gene: -; abundance: -; CDR3nt: TGCGCCAGCAGCTTAACAGGGCCGCACTATGGCTACACCTTC; CDR3aa: CASSLTGPHYGYTF
v_gene: TRBV27; j_gene: TRBJ1-2; d_gene: -; abundance: -; CDR3nt: TGTGCCAGCAGTTTCTCAAACTCTTATGGCTACACCTTC; CDR3aa: CASSFSNSYGYTF
v_gene: TRBV5-1; j_gene: TRBJ1-6; d_gene: TRBD1; abundance: -; CDR3nt: TGCGCCAGCACCGATTTCACAGGGGAGAATTCACCCCTCCACTTT; CDR3aa: CASTDFTGENSPLHF